The rows below give T cell receptor beta chains drawn from one sample of a study of blood T cells in healthy people across ages. TCRdb recomputed calls from the 5' RACE reads with MiXCR, one row per CDR3 protein. The sample lists around 800,000 distinct CDR3 sequences, about half occurring once. Sample: blood. The receptors stem from an older man in good health. The CDR3 runs from the conserved cysteine through the conserved F or W. The order of the fields is J gene, V gene, clone size, D gene, CDR3 protein, CDR3 DNA. A D gene is named only where the DNA matches it firmly. Not every row has a clone size; where given, it reads once, few, many or a size class.

j_call: TRBJ2-1; v_call: TRBV20-1; clone_size: .; d_call: TRBD1; cdr3_aa: CSARQTGSGEQFF; cdr3_nt: TGCAGTGCTAGGCAGACAGGGAGTGGTGAGCAGTTCTTC
j_call: TRBJ2-3; v_call: TRBV27; clone_size: once; d_call: .; cdr3_aa: CAISTDRGDHTQYF; cdr3_nt: TGTGCCATCTCGACCGACCGGGGAGATCATACGCAGTATTTT
j_call: TRBJ2-2; v_call: TRBV15; clone_size: .; d_call: .; cdr3_aa: CATSRELASNTGELFF; cdr3_nt: TGTGCCACCAGCAGAGAGTTAGCGTCGAACACCGGGGAGCTGTTTTTT
j_call: TRBJ2-7; v_call: TRBV29-1; clone_size: .; d_call: .; cdr3_aa: CSVYEQYF; cdr3_nt: TGCAGTGTGTACGAGCAGTACTTC
j_call: TRBJ2-5; v_call: TRBV27; clone_size: few; d_call: .; cdr3_aa: CASSLSRDFQETQYF; cdr3_nt: TGTGCCAGCAGTTTATCCCGTGACTTCCAAGAGACCCAGTACTTC
j_call: TRBJ2-3; v_call: TRBV12-3/TRBV12-4; clone_size: .; d_call: .; cdr3_aa: CASRLETDTQYF; cdr3_nt: TGTGCCAGCAGATTAGAGACAGATACGCAGTATTTT
j_call: TRBJ2-7; v_call: TRBV12-3/TRBV12-4; clone_size: .; d_call: .; cdr3_aa: CASSVGQSCEQYF; cdr3_nt: TGTGCCAGCAGTGTTGGGCAGTCATGCGAGCAGTACTTC
j_call: TRBJ2-1; v_call: TRBV7-3; clone_size: .; d_call: .; cdr3_aa: CASSSRGGEQHNEQFF; cdr3_nt: TGTGCCAGCAGCTCCCGGGGCGGGGAGCAGCACAATGAGCAGTTCTTC
j_call: TRBJ2-7; v_call: TRBV29-1; clone_size: .; d_call: .; cdr3_aa: CSVDIAGTYEQYF; cdr3_nt: TGCAGCGTTGACATCGCCGGCACCTACGAGCAGTACTTC
j_call: TRBJ2-6; v_call: TRBV27; clone_size: .; d_call: .; cdr3_aa: CASSLSRTESGANFLTF; cdr3_nt: TGTGCCAGCAGTCTCTCTCGGACGGAGTCTGGGGCCAACTTCCTGACTTTC
j_call: TRBJ2-1; v_call: TRBV29-1; clone_size: .; d_call: TRBD2; cdr3_aa: CSVEDLEREGSYNEQFF; cdr3_nt: TGCAGCGTTGAAGATCTTGAGCGGGAGGGCTCCTACAATGAGCAGTTCTTC
j_call: TRBJ1-4; v_call: TRBV20-1; clone_size: .; d_call: .; cdr3_aa: CSAVVGGLLRSGANEKLFF; cdr3_nt: TGCAGTGCGGTGGTGGGGGGGCTGCTCCGATCGGGCGCTAATGAAAAACTGTTTTTT
j_call: TRBJ2-5; v_call: TRBV29-1; clone_size: .; d_call: .; cdr3_aa: CSVKTPYGETQYF; cdr3_nt: TGCAGCGTCAAAACGCCGTATGGGGAGACCCAGTACTTC
j_call: TRBJ1-2; v_call: TRBV7-3; clone_size: few; d_call: .; cdr3_aa: CASSPDGGGGYTF; cdr3_nt: TGTGCCAGCAGCCCGGACGGGGGAGGAGGCTACACCTTC
j_call: TRBJ1-3; v_call: TRBV20-1; clone_size: .; d_call: .; cdr3_aa: CSATQGQGNTIYF; cdr3_nt: TGCAGTGCTACCCAAGGACAGGGAAACACCATATATTTT
j_call: TRBJ2-5; v_call: TRBV24-1; clone_size: few; d_call: TRBD1; cdr3_aa: CATSDHNRGRETQYF; cdr3_nt: TGTGCCACCAGTGACCATAACAGGGGGCGGGAGACCCAGTACTTC
j_call: TRBJ2-5; v_call: TRBV6-2/TRBV6-3; clone_size: .; d_call: .; cdr3_aa: CASSYGTQETQYF; cdr3_nt: TGTGCCAGCAGTTACGGGACCCAAGAGACCCAGTACTTC
j_call: TRBJ1-2; v_call: TRBV7-2; clone_size: .; d_call: .; cdr3_aa: CASSYRTINYGYTF; cdr3_nt: TGTGCCAGCAGCTATCGGACAATTAACTATGGCTACACCTTC
j_call: TRBJ2-5; v_call: TRBV4-3; clone_size: many; d_call: TRBD2; cdr3_aa: CASSLKAGGETQYF; cdr3_nt: TGCGCCAGCAGCCTTAAAGCGGGAGGAGAGACCCAGTACTTC
j_call: TRBJ2-3; v_call: TRBV27; clone_size: .; d_call: TRBD2; cdr3_aa: CASSLSYGGGPSTDTQYF; cdr3_nt: TGTGCCAGCAGTTTATCGTATGGGGGAGGGCCGAGCACAGATACGCAGTATTTT
j_call: TRBJ1-2; v_call: TRBV20-1; clone_size: .; d_call: .; cdr3_aa: CSAVPLDPGGGYGYTF; cdr3_nt: TGCAGTGCTGTGCCCCTGGACCCAGGCGGAGGGTATGGCTACACCTTC
j_call: TRBJ2-5; v_call: TRBV5-1; clone_size: .; d_call: TRBD2; cdr3_aa: CASSLGGSDERYF; cdr3_nt: TGCGCCAGCAGCTTGGGCGGGAGCGACGAGCGGTACTTC
j_call: TRBJ2-7; v_call: TRBV10-3; clone_size: few; d_call: .; cdr3_aa: CAIASGTFQAYEQYF; cdr3_nt: TGTGCCATAGCATCTGGGACGTTCCAGGCCTACGAGCAGTACTTC
j_call: TRBJ1-2; v_call: TRBV20-1; clone_size: .; d_call: TRBD1; cdr3_aa: CSARRQGTNYGYTF; cdr3_nt: TGCAGTGCTAGACGACAGGGAACTAACTATGGCTACACCTTC
j_call: TRBJ2-4; v_call: TRBV28; clone_size: .; d_call: TRBD1; cdr3_aa: CATKQGNIQYF; cdr3_nt: TGTGCCACCAAACAGGGGAACATTCAGTACTTC
j_call: TRBJ1-4; v_call: TRBV7-2; clone_size: few; d_call: .; cdr3_aa: CASSLVGAVNEKLFF; cdr3_nt: TGTGCCAGCAGCTTAGTCGGGGCAGTTAATGAAAAACTGTTTTTT
j_call: TRBJ2-4; v_call: TRBV2; clone_size: .; d_call: .; cdr3_aa: CTSSTSAKNIQYF; cdr3_nt: TGTACCAGCAGCACCAGCGCCAAAAACATTCAGTACTTC
j_call: TRBJ1-6; v_call: TRBV18; clone_size: .; d_call: .; cdr3_aa: CASSPGDGYSPLHF; cdr3_nt: TGTGCCAGCTCACCGGGAGACGGGTATTCACCCCTCCACTTT
j_call: TRBJ2-3; v_call: TRBV10-3; clone_size: few; d_call: TRBD2; cdr3_aa: CAISDELAGTDTQYF; cdr3_nt: TGTGCCATCAGTGACGAACTAGCGGGCACAGATACGCAGTATTTT
j_call: TRBJ2-5; v_call: TRBV29-1; clone_size: .; d_call: .; cdr3_aa: CSVSGAGETQYF; cdr3_nt: TGCAGCGTTTCGGGCGCAGGGGAGACCCAGTACTTC
j_call: TRBJ2-1; v_call: TRBV21-1; clone_size: few; d_call: .; cdr3_aa: CASSLLLSHEQFF; cdr3_nt: TGTGCCAGCAGCCTACTCCTCTCCCATGAGCAGTTCTTC